This TCR beta chain was recorded in a study of OX40 agonist ivuxolimab in advanced cancers. Points from the study as a whole: By week 6 at 0.1 to 3.0 mg/kg, blood CD4+ and CD8+ T cells had expanded clonally.

A note on this clone: Antigen unknown.

The assay was immunoSEQ multiplex PCR, and TCRdb's table has in-frame clones only and misses some. Among around 70,000 clones listed, 84% were seen once. V shed 5 bases and J shed 7 bases, with 17 bases lying between them. The CDR3 runs to 14 residues. Germline V CDR1 and CDR2: MNHEY, SVGAGI. The sequencing here drew on CD4+ or CD8+ T cells sorted from blood, taken in a trial of the OX40 agonist ivuxolimab. The gene calls are TRBV6-5 and TRBJ1-2, with D tentatively TRBD1 (6 bases). This TCR derives from an adult with an advanced solid tumor such as melanoma, head and neck, liver or kidney cancer. The DNA for the CDR3 is TGTGCCAGCAGTGAGGGAACAGGGAGGGGTGGCTACACCTTC. It encodes CASSEGTGRGGYTF.